These 17 T cell receptor beta chains were all obtained from the same sample, sequenced in a study of cytomegalovirus exposure and HLA in healthy donors. PCR involved 60 Vbeta and 13 Jbeta primers. Method: immunoSEQ multiplex PCR; TCRdb's copy keeps in-frame clones and lacks some. The profile covers about 150,000 clones, with 65% to 80% appearing a single time and about 3% taken by the ten largest. The specimen was PBMCs. All receptors derive from a man younger than 35 in good health and CMV-seronegative.

The rearrangement links TRBV9 to TRBJ1-1, with D possibly being TRBD1 (5 bases). This CDR3 has 16 residues. V shed 4 bases and J shed 5 bases, with 21 bases lying between them. Germline CDR1 is SGDLS and CDR2 is YYNGEE. The chain's CDR3 is CASSPVPGWGRTEAFF. DNA for the CDR3: TGTGCCAGCAGCCCAGTTCCGGGTTGGGGGAGGACTGAAGCTTTCTTT.

This rearrangement joins TRBV11-2 to TRBJ2-1; possibly TRBD2 for D (5 bases). Germline assignment: CDR1 SGHAT and CDR2 FQNNGV. This CDR3 region has 15 residues. Trimming cost V 0 bases and J 9 bases, with 15 bases left between them. In DNA, the CDR3 is TGTGCCAGCAGCTTAGATGTAGGAGGTCCGGGTGAGCAGTTCTTC. Translation: CASSLDVGGPGEQFF.

The chain joins TRBV7-9 to TRBJ1-5; TRBD1 might be the D (6 bases). The length of the CDR3 is 16 residues. Trimming removed 8 bases from V and 3 bases from J, with 20 bases in between. Germline loops: CDR1 SEHNR, CDR2 FQNEAQ (reference sequence). Here the CDR3 DNA reads TGTGCCAGCTTCTCTTTGGGGGCAGGATACAATCAGCCCCAGCATTTT. This codes for CASFSLGAGYNQPQHF.

This sequence joins TRBV7-2 and TRBJ1-1; D is perhaps TRBD1 (5 bases). Between the trimmed V and J ends, which lost 5 bases and 0 bases, there was a span of 7 bases. Germline V CDR1 and CDR2: SGHTA, FQGNSA. The CDR3 loop spans 13 amino acids. CDR3 coding DNA: TGTGCCAGCAGCCGACAGATGAACACTGAAGCTTTCTTT. Translated: CASSRQMNTEAFF.

The rearrangement links TRBV7-9 to TRBJ1-4; TRBD1 is a possible D gene (5 bases). The CDR3 sequence is 15 residues long. The germline gives CDR1 SEHNR, CDR2 FQNEAQ (reference sequence). Trimming removed 5 bases at V and 2 bases at J, with 12 bases between. The CDR3 loop is CASSPGGATNEKLFF. The CDR3 DNA reads as TGTGCCAGCAGCCCCGGCGGGGCCACTAATGAAAAACTGTTTTTT. Filled out from reference TRBV7-9 and TRBJ1-4, the complete variable domain reads DTGVSQNPRHKITKRGQNVTFRCDPISEHNRLYWYRQTLGQGPEFLTYFQNEAQLEKSRLLSDRFSAERPKGSFSTLEIQRTEQGDSAMYLCASSPGGATNEKLFFGSGTQLSVL.

This chain uses TRBV7-9 with TRBJ1-2, with TRBD1 matching over 7 bases. The CDR3 contains 16 residues. V shed 5 bases and J 0 bases; nucleotides not matched to a gene: 9. CDR1 SEHNR and CDR2 FQNEAQ come from the germline V gene (reference sequence). The DNA for the CDR3 is TGTGCCAGCAGCGAAGTAGGGACAGAAGCTAACTATGGCTACACCTTC. Its protein is CASSEVGTEANYGYTF.

This clone was counted once. A junction boundary mismatches the germline segment, possibly from a read error. The chain employs TRBV2 and TRBJ1-5; D not certain. From germline, CDR1 is SNHLY and CDR2 FYNNEI. This CDR3 contains 15 residues. The CDR3 loop is CASQASFYSNQPQHF. The CDR3 region has the DNA TGCGCCAGCCAGGCAAGCTTTTATAGCAATCAGCCCCAGCATTTT.

The V gene is TRBV7-3, the J gene TRBJ2-1, with 9 bases fitting TRBD2. The V and J ends lost 5 bases and 4 bases, in that order; junction bases with no gene match: 6. Germline-derived CDR1 and CDR2 are SGHTA and FQGTGA. The CDR3 length is 15 residues. CDR3 in amino acids: CASSASSGVYNEQFF. CDR3 nucleotide sequence: TGTGCCAGCAGCGCGTCTAGCGGGGTTTACAATGAGCAGTTCTTC.

This clone was detected only a few times. The V call is TRBV7-6, the J call TRBJ2-7; D unresolved. V lost 1 base to trimming and J lost 2 bases, with 12 bases between them. The CDR3 spans 15 residues. CDR1 is SGHVS, CDR2 FNYEAQ, per germline. The CDR3, as DNA: TGTGCCAGCAGCTTAGTTTCGGAGCTCACCTACGAGCAGTACTTC. Translation: CASSLVSELTYEQYF.

This chain uses TRBV2 with TRBJ2-5; maybe TRBD1 (6 bases). The J call is doubtful: the DNA matches TRBJ2-7 better. From germline, CDR1 is SNHLY and CDR2 FYNNEI. CDR3 length: 13 residues. CDR3 protein: CASGKETGYEQYF. DNA for the CDR3: TGTGCCAGCGGAAAGGAGACAGGCTACGAGCAGTACTTC.

The chain recombines TRBV5-1 with TRBJ1-2; possibly TRBD1 for D (6 bases). This CDR3 contains 14 residues. Germline V lookup: CDR1 SGHRS, CDR2 YFSETQ. V lost 0 bases and J lost 5, with 11 bases in between. CDR3 sequence (DNA): TGCGCCAGCAGCTTGGACAGGGTGGAGTATGGCTACACCTTC. Translating gives CASSLDRVEYGYTF. Together with reference TRBV5-1 and TRBJ1-2, the CDR3 gives the full variable domain: KAGVTQTPRYLIKTRGQQVTLSCSPISGHRSVSWYQQTPGQGLQFLFEYFSETQRNKGNFPGRFSGRQFSNSRSEMNVSTLELGDSALYLCASSLDRVEYGYTFGSGTRLTVV.

Only a few counts were recorded for this clone. Germline is not matched at one junction end, which may reflect a read error. This chain uses TRBV5-4 with TRBJ2-3; TRBD2 aligns across 10 bases. Germline-derived CDR1 and CDR2 are SGHNT and YYREEE (reference sequence). This CDR3 spans 15 amino acids. The CDR3 spells CASSPRTSGTDRQYF. CDR3 sequence (DNA): TGTGCCAGCAGCCCAAGGACTAGCGGTACAGATAGGCAGTATTTT.

The V and J genes are TRBV5-1 and TRBJ1-2; 11 positions agree with TRBD1. The germline CDR1 and CDR2 sequences are SGHRS and YFSETQ. This CDR3 contains 15 residues. The V segment lost 4 bases and the J segment 6 bases; nucleotides outside the gene matches: 8. CDR3 DNA: TGCGCCAGCAGCGCGGGGGACAGGGGGGACGATGGCTACACCTTC. Protein sequence: CASSAGDRGDDGYTF.

This rearrangement joins TRBV5-5 to TRBJ1-1; unclear D gene. Trimming stripped 0 bases from V and 5 bases from J, with 20 bases between. This CDR3 is 17 amino acids long. From germline, CDR1 is SGHKS and CDR2 YYEKEE (reference sequence). In DNA, the CDR3 is TGTGCCAGCAGCTTGGCACCGGGCCGGACGGCGGGTACTGAAGCTTTCTTT. Translating gives CASSLAPGRTAGTEAFF.

The chain has TRBV7-8 and TRBJ1-1; 8 nucleotides line up with TRBD1. J was trimmed by 1 base and V by 5 bases; bases with no gene match: 9. The V gene's germline CDR1 is SGHVS and CDR2 FQNEAQ. There are 16 residues in the CDR3. In nucleotides, the CDR3 is TGTGCCAGCAGCGATCAGGGGGCGCAGAGGAACACTGAAGCTTTCTTT. It is translated as CASSDQGAQRNTEAFF.

This rearrangement joins TRBV4-2 to TRBJ1-2; 8 bases are a match to TRBD1. The CDR3 spans 18 residues. CDR1 LGHNA and CDR2 YNFKEQ come from the germline V gene. J lost 8 bases, V lost 1 base, and 18 bases had no gene match. CDR3 sequence reads: CASSQGRTTGELLAGYTF. CDR3 in DNA: TGTGCCAGCAGCCAAGGACGTACGACAGGGGAGTTGCTCGCAGGCTACACCTTC.

This clone was seen just once. The J gene is TRBJ1-1, the V gene TRBV5-6, with a weak D call TRBD1 (5 bases). In germline, CDR1 is SGHDT, CDR2 YYEEEE. V gave up 0 bases and J gave up 5 bases, with 14 bases separating them. This CDR3 has 15 amino acids. The DNA for the CDR3 is TGTGCCAGCAGCTTGGGCGGCAGGGAAACTACTGAAGCTTTCTTT. Translated: CASSLGGRETTEAFF.